This T cell receptor (beta chain) stems from a study of T cell responses to AZD1222 COVID-19 vaccine. Study-level results: Spike-specific TCR depth and breadth grew after two AZD1222 doses. Clonal diversity may have been underestimated, and the donors were mostly white British, with more females than males. In all cases, repertoires were sampled only after the peak T cell response. Per reports, nearly half of all spike-specific TCRs target regions that are unmutated in variants.

Regarding this clone: Its specificity is not known.

Sequenced by immunoSEQ multiplex PCR; TCRdb stores in-frame clones only, minus some. The sample consists of over 95,000 clones, 80% to 95% of them appearing once. V gave up 2 bases and J gave up 5 bases, with 19 bases separating them. This CDR3 has 16 residues. The germline CDR1 and CDR2 sequences are SGHDT and YYEEEE. The chain employs TRBV5-6 and TRBJ1-2; the D gene is possibly TRBD1 (6 bases). The sequenced sample was peripheral blood, obtained on day 0 of AZD1222 vaccination. The receptor comes from an adult in good health. For the CDR3, the DNA is TGTGCCAGCAGCTTAGTTGAGGGGGTTATACGGTATGGCTACACCTTC. Translation: CASSLVEGVIRYGYTF.